The 17 T cell receptor beta chains below were found in one sample sequenced in a study of cytomegalovirus exposure and HLA in healthy donors. PCR was performed using 60 Vbeta and 13 Jbeta primers. Assay used: immunoSEQ multiplex PCR; TCRdb lists only in-frame clones, some missing. Its listing shows about 100,000 clones. Sequencing was performed on PBMCs. The receptors stem from a girl between 5 and 17 years old in good health and CMV-seropositive.

The chain has TRBV7-9 and TRBJ1-1; 11 bases agree with TRBD1. The germline gives CDR1 SEHNR, CDR2 FQNEAQ (reference sequence). V shed 1 base and J 5 bases; nucleotides not matched to a gene: 3. The CDR3 covers 15 residues. CDR3 sequence (DNA): TGTGCCAGCAGCTTAGGGGGACAGGGGGGGACTGAAGCTTTCTTT. It is translated as CASSLGGQGGTEAFF.

The chain employs TRBV9 and TRBJ2-1; a possible D gene is TRBD2 (5 bases). Trimming removed 0 bases at V and 2 bases at J, with 9 bases between. Germline V gene sequence: CDR1 SGDLS, CDR2 YYNGEE. CDR3 length equals 15 residues. In DNA, the CDR3 is TGTGCCAGCAGCGTAGTAGCCGGGGCCTACAATGAGCAGTTCTTC. This sequence encodes CASSVVAGAYNEQFF.

The chain employs TRBV5-6 and TRBJ2-7; 11 bases fit TRBD2. The V and J ends lost 4 bases and 3 bases, in that order; junction bases with no gene match: 0. This CDR3 region has 13 residues. In germline, CDR1 is SGHDT, CDR2 YYEEEE. DNA of the CDR3: TGTGCCAGCAGCGGACTAGCGGGCTACGAGCAGTACTTC. Its protein is CASSGLAGYEQYF.

The rearrangement uses TRBV30 and TRBJ2-7, with a tentative D call TRBD1 (5 bases). CDR3 length equals 13 residues. CDR1 GTSNPN and CDR2 SVGIG come from the germline V gene (reference sequence). Trimming stripped 2 bases from V and 0 bases from J, with 8 bases between. This CDR3 is CAWSQGASYEQYV. Here the CDR3 DNA reads TGTGCCTGGAGTCAGGGTGCCTCCTACGAGCAGTACGTC.

The chain has TRBV5-4 and TRBJ2-7, with TRBD2 matching over 8 bases. The CDR3 covers 16 residues. CDR1 and CDR2 from the germline V gene are SGHNT and YYREEE (reference sequence). V lost 3 bases and J lost 2; bases outside the gene matches: 10. The CDR3 nucleotides read TGTGCCAGCAGCTCCGGCCACGCGGGGGGAACCTACGAGCAGTACTTC. This gives the protein CASSSGHAGGTYEQYF.

The V gene is TRBV29-1, the J gene TRBJ2-3; tentative D call: TRBD2 (6 bases). Germline V lookup: CDR1 SQVTM, CDR2 ANQGSEA. This CDR3 region has 18 residues. The V and J ends lost 7 bases and 0 bases respectively, with 26 bases between them. The CDR3 DNA sequence: TGCAGCGCCTCACGGGACTCTACACCCACAACTAGCACAGATACGCAGTATTTT. This gives the protein CSASRDSTPTTSTDTQYF.

The CDR3 DNA reads as TGTGCCAGCAGTTCGGACAGTCTTAACTATGGCTACACCTTC. As protein: CASSSDSLNYGYTF. The chain employs TRBV27 and TRBJ1-2; D is perhaps TRBD1 (6 bases). The CDR3 spans 14 residues. Germline CDR1 reads MNHEY; CDR2 reads SMNVEV (reference sequence). V lost 4 bases, J lost 1 base, and 10 bases lay in between.

The chain couples TRBV5-1 to TRBJ1-1, with unresolved D. Germline assignment: CDR1 SGHRS and CDR2 YFSETQ. Trimming cost V 4 bases and J 1 base, with 11 bases left between them. The CDR3 runs to 14 residues. The CDR3 bases are TGCGCCAGCAGCCAAACTAGTTGGAACACTGAAGCTTTCTTT. Translated: CASSQTSWNTEAFF.

This chain connects TRBV7-9 to TRBJ2-3, with D uncertain. The germline V gene encodes CDR1 SEHNR and CDR2 FQNEAQ (reference sequence). The CDR3 has 13 residues. V was clipped by 3 bases and J by 3 bases, with 7 bases between them. The CDR3, as DNA: TGTGCCAGCAGCTTTACTACAACAGATACGCAGTATTTT. It is translated as CASSFTTTDTQYF.

The chain couples TRBV5-6 to TRBJ1-3; TRBD1 matches 9 bases. Germline V lookup: CDR1 SGHDT, CDR2 YYEEEE. The CDR3 covers 18 residues. The trim removed 0 bases at V and 2 bases at J, leaving 9 bases unmatched. CDR3 sequence (DNA): TGTGCCAGCAGCTTGGCCGGGACAGGGAGGAGTACTGGAAACACCATATATTTT. Its translation is CASSLAGTGRSTGNTIYF.

This chain uses TRBV28 with TRBJ2-1, with 8 bases that match TRBD1. Unmatched junction bases numbered 2, after V lost 4 bases and J lost 9 bases. This CDR3 spans 12 amino acids. Germline V gene sequence: CDR1 MDHEN, CDR2 SYDVKM. CDR3 protein: CASSWTGPEQFF. CDR3 nucleotides: TGTGCCAGCAGTTGGACAGGGCCTGAGCAGTTCTTC.

The chain employs TRBV7-3 and TRBJ2-1, with D perhaps matching TRBD2 (6 bases). Germline values: CDR1 SGHTA, CDR2 FQGTGA. V dropped 4 bases and J dropped 8 bases, with 12 bases sitting between them. This CDR3 is 13 amino acids long. The CDR3 is CASSSPPSDEQFF. The CDR3 coding sequence is TGTGCCAGCAGCTCCCCCCCTAGCGATGAGCAGTTCTTC.

The rearrangement joins TRBV4-3 to TRBJ1-2, with D perhaps TRBD1 (5 bases). The CDR3 sequence is 14 residues long. In germline, CDR1 is LGHNA, CDR2 YSLEER. V shed 0 bases and J shed 5 bases, with 10 bases lying between them. The CDR3 bases are TGCGCCAGCAGCCAAGAGGGGCTGGTGTATGGCTACACCTTC. It encodes CASSQEGLVYGYTF.

V and J are TRBV6-4 and TRBJ2-2, with a possible D match to TRBD2 (7 bases). Germline CDR1 MRHNA, CDR2 SNTAGT. V lost 3 bases and J lost 4, with 15 bases in between. The CDR3 is 16 amino acids. Here the CDR3 reads CASSESGGAGTGELFF. CDR3 in DNA: TGTGCCAGCAGTGAATCGGGGGGCGCCGGCACCGGGGAGCTGTTTTTT.

The V and J genes are TRBV28 and TRBJ2-7; TRBD1 matches at 8 bases. The CDR3 contains 14 residues. Germline V gene sequence: CDR1 MDHEN, CDR2 SYDVKM. With V trimmed by 2 bases and J by 4 bases, 4 bases remained unmatched. CDR3 residues: CASSLAGQGYEQYF. CDR3 nucleotides: TGTGCCAGCAGTTTAGCCGGACAGGGTTACGAGCAGTACTTC.

This chain connects TRBV28 to TRBJ1-5; D possibly corresponds to TRBD1 (6 bases). V was clipped by 6 bases and J by 4 bases, with 19 bases between them. The germline CDR1 and CDR2 sequences are MDHEN and SYDVKM. This CDR3 is 16 amino acids long. CDR3 residues: CASSPRDGQGNQPQHF. Written as DNA, the CDR3 is TGTGCCAGCAGCCCCCGGGACGGGCAGGGGAATCAGCCCCAGCATTTT.

The J gene is TRBJ2-1, the V gene TRBV29-1, with D possibly being TRBD2 (6 bases). CDR1 is SQVTM, CDR2 ANQGSEA, per germline. The germline V and J ends were trimmed by 4 bases and 5 bases, with 15 bases remaining between them. The CDR3 has 14 amino acids. CDR3 bases: TGCAGCGTTGGAAGTGGCGGGGCCGACAATGAGCAGTTCTTC. It is translated as CSVGSGGADNEQFF.